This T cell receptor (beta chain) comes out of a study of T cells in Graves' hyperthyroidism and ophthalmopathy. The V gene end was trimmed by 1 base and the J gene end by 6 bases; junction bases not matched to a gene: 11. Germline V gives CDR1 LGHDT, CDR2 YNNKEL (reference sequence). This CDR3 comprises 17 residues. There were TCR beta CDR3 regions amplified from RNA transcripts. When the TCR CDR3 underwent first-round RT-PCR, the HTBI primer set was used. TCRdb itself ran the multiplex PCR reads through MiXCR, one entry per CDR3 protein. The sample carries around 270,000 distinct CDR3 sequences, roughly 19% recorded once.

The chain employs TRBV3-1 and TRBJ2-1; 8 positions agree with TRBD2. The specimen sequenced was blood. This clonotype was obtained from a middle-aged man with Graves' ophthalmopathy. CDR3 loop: CASSQGGLVAVGNEQFF. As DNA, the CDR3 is TGTGCCAGCAGCCAAGGGGGACTAGTGGCCGTGGGCAATGAGCAGTTCTTC.